Listed below are T cell receptor beta chains from one sample, sequenced in a study of response to subunit inactivated influenza vaccine. In TCRdb, the RT-PCR reads were re-called with MiXCR into one record per CDR3 protein. Of 540,000 or so distinct CDR3 sequences in the sample, over 10% were seen once. Sequencing used PBMCs from blood, obtained roughly 46 days after vaccination. These receptors were taken from a man aged 45-65 years who received an inactivated influenza vaccine. CDR3s include the opening cysteine and the closing phenylalanine or tryptophan. D genes are given only for firm matches. Where a row states a size, it is once, few, many or the class of an expanded clone; other rows omit it.

abundance	j_gene	d_gene	v_gene	CDR3aa	CDR3nt
few	TRBJ1-2	TRBD1	TRBV6-6	CATSTGENGYTF	TGTGCCACCTCGACAGGGGAAAATGGCTACACCTTC
many	TRBJ2-2	NA	TRBV29-1	CSVAVAAKAGELFF	TGCAGCGTTGCGGTGGCCGCCAAGGCCGGGGAGCTGTTTTTT
few	TRBJ1-3	NA	TRBV12-3/TRBV12-4	CASSWGSGNTIYF	TGTGCCAGCAGTTGGGGCTCTGGAAACACCATATATTTT
many	TRBJ2-1	NA	TRBV20-1	CSARDPQGRYNEQFF	TGCAGTGCTAGAGACCCTCAAGGGAGGTACAATGAGCAGTTCTTC
few	TRBJ1-3	NA	TRBV7-9	CASSLEARNTIYF	TGTGCCAGCAGCTTAGAGGCCCGAAACACCATATATTTT
few	TRBJ1-4	NA	TRBV5-1	CASSLKARGQGATNEKLFF	TGCGCCAGCAGCTTGAAAGCACGAGGTCAAGGGGCAACTAATGAAAAACTGTTTTTT
few	TRBJ2-7	TRBD2	TRBV29-1	CSVRTSGGASYEQYF	TGCAGCGTTAGGACTAGCGGGGGGGCCTCCTACGAGCAGTACTTC
NA	TRBJ2-3	NA	TRBV7-6	CASSLSGEFSTDTQYF	TGTGCCAGCAGCTTATCGGGAGAGTTTAGCACAGATACGCAGTATTTT
NA	TRBJ2-5	NA	TRBV5-1	CASSRGPGPGTQYF	TGCGCCAGCAGCCGTGGACCGGGTCCGGGGACCCAGTACTTC
few	TRBJ2-3	NA	TRBV20-1	CSARNSIFTDTQYF	TGCAGTGCTAGAAACAGTATTTTCACAGATACGCAGTATTTT
NA	TRBJ1-1	TRBD1	TRBV5-1	CASSLAGQVYGTEAFF	TGCGCCAGCAGCTTGGCTGGACAGGTTTACGGCACTGAAGCTTTCTTT
few	TRBJ2-3	TRBD2	TRBV4-1	CASSQARTQLAGGSTDTQYF	TGCGCCAGCAGCCAGGCAAGGACACAACTAGCGGGGGGTTCCACAGATACGCAGTATTTT
few	TRBJ2-7	TRBD2	TRBV11-2	CASSIRQGLAGEWYEQYF	TGTGCCAGCAGCATCAGACAGGGGCTAGCGGGAGAATGGTACGAGCAGTACTTC
NA	TRBJ1-4	NA	TRBV28	CASSRFGASGTTNEKLFF	TGTGCCAGCAGTCGATTTGGGGCCTCAGGGACAACTAATGAAAAACTGTTTTTT
NA	TRBJ2-1	NA	TRBV25-1	CASSKAGQAYNEQFF	TGTGCCAGCAGCAAAGCTGGGCAGGCCTACAATGAGCAGTTCTTC